The 18 T cell receptor beta chains below all came from one sample that was sequenced in a study of T-cell reconstitution after alpha-beta-depleted transplantation in children. Unique molecular identifiers were built into the TCRbeta library. In TCRdb, the PCR reads were re-called with MiXCR into one record per CDR3 protein. This sample has 300,000 to 400,000 distinct CDR3 sequences, with 10% to 15% found just once. Sequencing used PBMCs, obtained from the stem cell graft. All receptors derive from a human donor who donated a stem cell graft to a child with Fanconi anemia.

The chain couples TRBV12-3 or TRBV12-4 to TRBJ2-5, with D possibly TRBD1 on 6 matching bases. This CDR3 is 17 amino acids long. V was cut by 3 bases and J by 4 bases, with 21 bases left in between. The CDR3 is CASSFESWGRLGETQYF. As DNA, the CDR3 is TGTGCCAGCAGTTTTGAGAGTTGGGGGCGTCTGGGAGAGACCCAGTACTTC.

V and J are TRBV5-6 and TRBJ1-1; D not certain. This CDR3 spans 12 amino acids. Germline V lookup: CDR1 SGHDT, CDR2 YYEEEE. The V gene lost 8 bases and the J gene lost 5 bases, with 13 bases spanning the gap. The CDR3 region has the DNA TGTGCCAGTTCGGTACAACAGACTGAAGCTTTCTTT. Its protein is CASSVQQTEAFF.

V and J are TRBV12-3 or TRBV12-4 and TRBJ1-5; tentative D call: TRBD1 (5 bases). V dropped 0 bases and J dropped 6 bases, with 12 bases sitting between them. This CDR3 is built from 15 residues. Here the CDR3 reads CASSLAGGGGQPQHF. DNA of the CDR3: TGTGCCAGCAGTTTAGCAGGCGGCGGGGGTCAGCCCCAGCATTTT.

This clonotype occurred a few times. This rearrangement joins TRBV18 to TRBJ1-2; D is unresolved. Germline CDR1 and CDR2: KGHSH and LQKENI. CDR3 length: 13 residues. Deletions cut 3 bases from V and 8 bases from J, with 13 bases between. CDR3 in amino acids: CASSPPVVSGYTF. The CDR3, as DNA: TGTGCCAGCTCACCTCCGGTGGTGTCGGGCTACACCTTC.

This clonotype was seen a few times. The chain joins TRBV12-5 to TRBJ1-6; D might be TRBD1 (6 bases). V dropped 0 bases and J dropped 9 bases, with 12 bases sitting between them. CDR1 and CDR2 from the germline V gene are LGHNT and FRNRAP. This CDR3 is built from 15 residues. CDR3 DNA sequence: TGTGCTAGTGGTTTGGTAGGGGGGGCGAGTTCACCCCTCCACTTT. Its translation: CASGLVGGASSPLHF.

This clonotype was seen a handful of times. This chain links TRBV5-1 with TRBJ2-2; no firm D call. Trimming took off 2 bases at V and 5 bases at J, with 10 bases between the two ends. The CDR3 has 14 residues. CDR1 and CDR2 from the germline V gene are SGHRS and YFSETQ. The CDR3 loop reads CASSFTESTGELFF. CDR3 coding DNA: TGCGCCAGCAGCTTTACAGAATCGACCGGGGAGCTGTTTTTT. Combining the CDR3 with reference TRBV5-1 and TRBJ2-2 gives the whole variable domain KAGVTQTPRYLIKTRGQQVTLSCSPISGHRSVSWYQQTPGQGLQFLFEYFSETQRNKGNFPGRFSGRQFSNSRSEMNVSTLELGDSALYLCASSFTESTGELFFGEGSRLTVL.

This rearrangement joins TRBV28 to TRBJ1-1; 11 bases agree with TRBD1. Trimming took 4 bases from V and 11 from J; bases not matched to a gene: 6. In germline, CDR1 is MDHEN, CDR2 SYDVKM. The CDR3 totals 13 residues. The CDR3 DNA sequence: TGTGCCAGCAGTTCAGGACAGGGGGCTAGGGCTTTCTTT. This encodes CASSSGQGARAFF.

The chain employs TRBV12-3 or TRBV12-4 and TRBJ1-1; perhaps TRBD1 as D (6 bases). The ends were cut back, 0 bases at V and 7 bases at J, with 12 bases in the middle. This CDR3 has 14 amino acids. The CDR3 reads CASSLANRDVEAFF. As DNA, the CDR3 is TGTGCCAGCAGTTTAGCAAACAGGGACGTTGAAGCTTTCTTT.

Only a few counts were recorded for this clonotype. The chain uses TRBV4-3 and TRBJ1-2; D call uncertain. The V end was cut by 3 bases, the J end by 7 bases, with 18 bases between. CDR3 size: 15 residues. From germline, CDR1 is LGHNA and CDR2 YSLEER. The CDR3 loop is CASSHAFEGFGGYTF. The CDR3 bases are TGCGCCAGCAGCCACGCCTTCGAGGGCTTCGGTGGCTACACCTTC.

CDR3 sequence (DNA): TGCAGTGCTAGAGGCCCCCAACGGGGCTACACCTTC. Residues: CSARGPQRGYTF. This rearrangement joins TRBV20-1 to TRBJ1-2, with unresolved D. Trimming removed 1 base from V and 8 bases from J, with 11 bases in between. The CDR3 sequence is 12 residues long. CDR1 DFQATT and CDR2 SNEGSKA come from the germline V gene (reference sequence).

This clonotype was counted only a few times. The chain is built from TRBV5-1 and TRBJ2-3; possible D gene TRBD2, 7 bases. Trimming removed 2 bases from V and 2 bases from J, with 12 bases in between. The CDR3 has 15 residues. CDR1 is SGHRS and CDR2 is YFSETQ in the germline V gene. The CDR3 bases are TGCGCCAGCAGCTTTAACGGGGGGCCCACAGATACGCAGTATTTT. This translates into CASSFNGGPTDTQYF.

This clonotype occurred a few times. The J gene is TRBJ1-6, the V gene TRBV28, with D hard to call. The germline V and J ends were trimmed by 6 bases and 8 bases, with 17 bases remaining between them. The germline gives CDR1 MDHEN, CDR2 SYDVKM. The CDR3 consists of 15 residues. DNA of the CDR3: TGTGCCAGCAGACCCCCGGCCACGCAAGATTCACCCCTCCACTTT. Translated: CASRPPATQDSPLHF.

The chain's CDR3 is CASSSVGTGSYNEQFF. The CDR3, as DNA: TGTGCCAGCTCATCAGTCGGGACAGGCTCCTACAATGAGCAGTTCTTC. The chain couples TRBV18 to TRBJ2-1; 8 bases map to TRBD1. CDR1 and CDR2 from the germline V gene are KGHSH and LQKENI. After removal of 5 bases from V and 0 bases from J, the junction contained 6 bases not matched to a gene. The CDR3 contains 16 residues.

This clonotype was detected a few times. This chain connects TRBV3-1 to TRBJ2-1; the D gene could be TRBD1 or TRBD2 (6 bases each). Deletions cut 0 bases from V and 8 bases from J, with 14 bases between. This CDR3 has 15 residues. The V gene's germline CDR1 is LGHDT and CDR2 YNNKEL (reference sequence). As DNA, the CDR3 is TGTGCCAGCAGCCAAGATTCCGGGGGCTGGGATGAGCAGTTCTTC. Translation: CASSQDSGGWDEQFF.

This clonotype occurred a few times. V usage is TRBV12-3 or TRBV12-4 and J usage is TRBJ1-1, with TRBD1 matching over 7 bases. Germline trimming cut 5 bases from V and 11 bases from J; bases unmatched to any gene: 11. The CDR3 spans 13 residues. CDR3 residues: CASSEGQLIRAFF. CDR3 DNA sequence: TGTGCCAGCAGTGAGGGACAGCTCATAAGGGCTTTCTTT.

At least ten counts were recorded for this clonotype. The J gene is TRBJ1-1, the V gene TRBV3-1; D gene uncertain. Trimming left V 0 bases short and J 6 bases short, with 5 bases between. There are 12 residues in the CDR3. Germline V gives CDR1 LGHDT, CDR2 YNNKEL (reference sequence). The CDR3 DNA reads as TGTGCCAGCAGCCAAGAATACGCTGAAGCTTTCTTT. Translated, it gives CASSQEYAEAFF.

The chain couples TRBV5-5 to TRBJ2-5, with 7 positions matching TRBD1. Germline lookup yields CDR1 SGHKS and CDR2 YYEKEE (reference sequence). The CDR3 consists of 15 residues. V lost 3 bases to trimming and J lost 2 bases; unmatched junction nucleotides: 7. The CDR3 DNA is TGTGCCAGCAGCTCTCGGGACAGCACGCAAGAGACCCAGTACTTC. This codes for CASSSRDSTQETQYF.

This clonotype was seen a handful of times. V is TRBV2 and J is TRBJ2-5; 8 nucleotides line up with TRBD1. The CDR3 is made up of 17 amino acids. Trimming cost V 1 base and J 5 bases; bases outside gene matches: 12. The germline gives CDR1 SNHLY, CDR2 FYNNEI. The CDR3 DNA reads TGTGCCAGCAGTGAAGAAGACAGGGGTATTTCAGGCGAGACCCAGTACTTC. The encoded protein is CASSEEDRGISGETQYF.